This T cell receptor (beta chain) is from a study of blood T cell repertoires in COVID-19. The CDR3 spans 15 residues. The V segment lost 5 bases and the J segment 0 bases; nucleotides outside the gene matches: 4. The germline CDR1 and CDR2 sequences are SGHVS and FNYEAQ. In the original analysis: For nucleated cells, counts were estimated from reference gene primer amplification. TCRdb's copy holds only in-frame clones and misses some; the assay was immunoSEQ multiplex PCR. V and J calls and clone size are as listed in that table; D and trimming were resolved from the DNA. Of some 160,000 clones in the sample, around 87% were seen once.

This clonotype was sampled from a woman aged 55-75 years with active COVID-19. Sample: peripheral blood. The chain has TRBV7-6 and TRBJ2-3; TRBD2 matches at 8 bases. The CDR3 region is CASSPGGASTDTQYF. The CDR3 coding sequence is TGTGCCAGCAGCCCCGGGGGGGCTAGCACAGATACGCAGTATTTT. The full variable domain, rest sourced from reference TRBV7-6 and TRBJ2-3, is GAGVSQSPRYKVTKRGQDVALRCDPISGHVSLYWYRQALGQGPEFLTYFNYEAQQDKSGLPNDRFSAERPEGSISTLTIQRTEQRDSAMYRCASSPGGASTDTQYFGPGTRLTVL.